The next 2 T cell receptor beta chains were all read from a single sample in a study of T cell responses to AZD1222 COVID-19 vaccine. Using immunoSEQ multiplex PCR, the repertoire was profiled, and TCRdb retains in-frame clones only, with some absent. Among about 84,000 clones listed, about 85% were seen once. The specimen was peripheral blood, collected on day 0 of AZD1222 vaccination. The source of these receptors is an adult in good health.

This CDR3 is CASSPQGGSYGYTF. CDR3 DNA: TGTGCCAGCAGCCCCCAGGGGGGCAGCTATGGCTACACCTTC. The J gene is TRBJ1-2, the V gene TRBV7-8; 7 bases are shared with TRBD1. V dropped 5 bases and J dropped 4; count of bases not matched to a gene: 7. CDR1 and CDR2 (germline): SGHVS, FQNEAQ. The CDR3 is made up of 14 amino acids.

The chain combines TRBV29-1 with TRBJ2-2; 10 bases are a match to TRBD2. The CDR3 is 14 amino acids. V shed 6 bases and J 7 bases; nucleotides not matched to a gene: 8. Germline assignment: CDR1 SQVTM and CDR2 ANQGSEA. The CDR3 reads CSVVAGGLGGELFF. Written as DNA, the CDR3 is TGCAGCGTCGTAGCGGGAGGCTTGGGCGGGGAGCTGTTTTTT.